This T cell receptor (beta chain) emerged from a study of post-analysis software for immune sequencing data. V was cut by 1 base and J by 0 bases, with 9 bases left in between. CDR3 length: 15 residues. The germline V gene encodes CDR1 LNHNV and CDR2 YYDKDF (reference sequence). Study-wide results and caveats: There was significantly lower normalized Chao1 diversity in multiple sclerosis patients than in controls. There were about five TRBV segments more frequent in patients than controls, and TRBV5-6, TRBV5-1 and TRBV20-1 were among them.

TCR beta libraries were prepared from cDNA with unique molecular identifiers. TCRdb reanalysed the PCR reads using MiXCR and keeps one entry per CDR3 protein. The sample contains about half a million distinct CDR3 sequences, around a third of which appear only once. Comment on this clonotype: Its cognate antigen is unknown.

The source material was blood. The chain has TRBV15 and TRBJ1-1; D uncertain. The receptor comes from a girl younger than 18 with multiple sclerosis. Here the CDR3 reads CATSRGRGLNTEAFF. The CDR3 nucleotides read TGTGCCACCAGCAGAGGTCGAGGTCTGAACACTGAAGCTTTCTTT.